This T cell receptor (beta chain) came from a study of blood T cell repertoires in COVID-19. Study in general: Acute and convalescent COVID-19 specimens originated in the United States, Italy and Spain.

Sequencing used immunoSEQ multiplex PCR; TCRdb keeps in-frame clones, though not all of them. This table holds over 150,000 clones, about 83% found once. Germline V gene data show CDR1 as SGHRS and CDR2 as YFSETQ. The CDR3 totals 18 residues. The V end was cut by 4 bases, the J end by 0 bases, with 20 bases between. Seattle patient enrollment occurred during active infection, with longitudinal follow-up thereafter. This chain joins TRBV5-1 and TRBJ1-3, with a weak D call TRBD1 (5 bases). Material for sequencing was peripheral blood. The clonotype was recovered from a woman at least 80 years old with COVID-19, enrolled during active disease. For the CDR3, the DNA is TGCGCCAGCAGCCAAAAAACATCAGGGTACAGCTCTGGAAACACCATATATTTT. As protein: CASSQKTSGYSSGNTIYF. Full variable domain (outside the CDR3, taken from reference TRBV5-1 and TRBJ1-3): KAGVTQTPRYLIKTRGQQVTLSCSPISGHRSVSWYQQTPGQGLQFLFEYFSETQRNKGNFPGRFSGRQFSNSRSEMNVSTLELGDSALYLCASSQKTSGYSSGNTIYFGEGSWLTVV.